These T cell receptor beta chains were read from a single sample in a study of T cell repertoires in cytomegalovirus infection. Their cognate antigens are unknown. MiXCR was run by TCRdb on the reads, yielding one entry per CDR3 protein. The table has 300,000 or so distinct CDR3 sequences, approximately 25% seen once. The input for sequencing was cultured PBMCs, taken from culture after CMV antigen stimulation. Receptor source: a human donor in good health (CMV status not recorded). Some clones in this sample may be carry-over from other donors' samples. Each CDR3 is given with its conserved first and last residue. Fields, in order: V gene, J gene, D gene, clone size, CDR3 protein, CDR3 DNA. The D gene is left open where the match is weak. Rows may omit the clone size; those that give it use once, few, many or a size class.

v_gene: TRBV6-6; j_gene: TRBJ2-1; d_gene: TRBD2; abundance: .; CDR3aa: CASITPARPLAGEVYNEQFF; CDR3nt: TGTGCCAGCATCACACCCGCCAGGCCCCTGGCGGGAGAAGTATACAATGAGCAGTTCTTC
v_gene: TRBV27; j_gene: TRBJ2-1; d_gene: TRBD2; abundance: few; CDR3aa: CASSLERGGYNEQFF; CDR3nt: TGTGCCAGCAGTCTCGAGCGGGGGGGCTACAATGAGCAGTTCTTC
v_gene: TRBV7-4; j_gene: TRBJ2-2; d_gene: .; abundance: .; CDR3aa: CASITGSHTGELFF; CDR3nt: TGTGCCAGCATCACAGGGTCTCACACCGGGGAGCTGTTTTTT
v_gene: TRBV10-3; j_gene: TRBJ2-1; d_gene: TRBD2; abundance: few; CDR3aa: CAISEGLAGDEQFF; CDR3nt: TGTGCCATCAGTGAGGGGCTAGCGGGAGATGAGCAGTTCTTC
v_gene: TRBV19; j_gene: TRBJ1-4; d_gene: .; abundance: once; CDR3aa: CASRGLETRFNEKLFF; CDR3nt: TGTGCCAGTAGGGGACTCGAGACAAGGTTTAATGAAAAACTGTTTTTT
v_gene: TRBV28; j_gene: TRBJ2-1; d_gene: .; abundance: .; CDR3aa: CASRSDTNNEQFF; CDR3nt: TGTGCCAGCAGATCCGACACCAACAATGAGCAGTTCTTC
v_gene: TRBV10-3; j_gene: TRBJ2-2; d_gene: .; abundance: .; CDR3aa: CATNSVNTGELFF; CDR3nt: TGTGCCACGAATAGCGTGAACACCGGGGAGCTGTTTTTT
v_gene: TRBV9; j_gene: TRBJ1-4; d_gene: .; abundance: .; CDR3aa: CASSLRNDGEKLFF; CDR3nt: TGTGCCAGCAGCCTAAGAAATGACGGGGAAAAACTGTTTTTT
v_gene: TRBV28; j_gene: TRBJ2-3; d_gene: .; abundance: .; CDR3aa: CASSDGATDTQYF; CDR3nt: TGTGCCAGCAGTGACGGGGCGACAGATACGCAGTATTTT
v_gene: TRBV4-3; j_gene: TRBJ2-1; d_gene: .; abundance: few; CDR3aa: CASSQDVRTYNEQFF; CDR3nt: TGCGCCAGCAGCCAAGACGTGCGGACTTACAATGAGCAGTTCTTC
v_gene: TRBV12-3/TRBV12-4; j_gene: TRBJ2-3; d_gene: .; abundance: few; CDR3aa: CASSFQSAGGSTDTQYF; CDR3nt: TGTGCCAGCAGTTTTCAATCGGCGGGCGGTAGCACAGATACGCAGTATTTT
v_gene: TRBV6-1; j_gene: TRBJ2-3; d_gene: .; abundance: few; CDR3aa: CASMSGTSTDTQYF; CDR3nt: TGTGCCAGCATGTCGGGGACTAGCACAGATACGCAGTATTTT
v_gene: TRBV9; j_gene: TRBJ2-1; d_gene: .; abundance: few; CDR3aa: CASSVHGNVRAGSSYNEQFF; CDR3nt: TGTGCCAGCAGCGTCCACGGGAACGTTAGAGCGGGTAGCTCCTACAATGAGCAGTTCTTC
v_gene: TRBV28; j_gene: TRBJ1-3; d_gene: TRBD1; abundance: once; CDR3aa: CASSSPMGTVSGNTIYF; CDR3nt: TGTGCCAGCAGTTCCCCCATGGGGACAGTCTCTGGAAACACCATATATTTT
v_gene: TRBV2; j_gene: TRBJ2-5; d_gene: .; abundance: few; CDR3aa: CASSEALRETQYF; CDR3nt: TGTGCCAGCAGTGAAGCGCTTCGAGAGACCCAGTACTTC
v_gene: TRBV10-3; j_gene: TRBJ1-5; d_gene: .; abundance: .; CDR3aa: CAISESGATQPQHF; CDR3nt: TGTGCCATCAGTGAGTCAGGTGCGACTCAGCCCCAGCATTTT
v_gene: TRBV28; j_gene: TRBJ1-1; d_gene: TRBD1; abundance: .; CDR3aa: CASIETGGAGKYTEAFF; CDR3nt: TGTGCCAGCATTGAGACAGGGGGCGCGGGCAAATACACTGAAGCTTTCTTT
v_gene: TRBV7-2; j_gene: TRBJ1-2; d_gene: TRBD1; abundance: .; CDR3aa: CASSFGTGLNYGYTF; CDR3nt: TGTGCCAGCAGCTTCGGGACAGGGCTGAACTATGGCTACACCTTC
v_gene: TRBV5-6; j_gene: TRBJ1-6; d_gene: .; abundance: few; CDR3aa: CASSGRAGVSPLHF; CDR3nt: TGTGCCAGCAGCGGGAGGGCAGGGGTCTCACCCCTCCACTTT
v_gene: TRBV6-1; j_gene: TRBJ2-1; d_gene: TRBD2; abundance: .; CDR3aa: CASSMGGGGGRNEQFF; CDR3nt: TGTGCCAGCAGTATGGGGGGGGGCGGGGGGCGGAATGAGCAGTTCTTC
v_gene: TRBV10-3; j_gene: TRBJ2-2; d_gene: TRBD2; abundance: .; CDR3aa: CATSGTNIGELFF; CDR3nt: TGTGCCACCTCCGGGACTAATATCGGGGAGCTGTTTTTT
v_gene: TRBV7-9; j_gene: TRBJ2-7; d_gene: .; abundance: few; CDR3aa: CASSLAVRMVYEQYF; CDR3nt: TGTGCCAGCAGCTTAGCGGTAAGAATGGTGTACGAGCAGTACTTC
v_gene: TRBV10-3; j_gene: TRBJ2-5; d_gene: TRBD2; abundance: .; CDR3aa: CAISEPGLAGGLGQETQYF; CDR3nt: TGTGCCATCAGTGAGCCGGGACTAGCGGGAGGGCTTGGCCAAGAGACCCAGTACTTC
v_gene: TRBV24-1; j_gene: TRBJ2-3; d_gene: TRBD2; abundance: .; CDR3aa: CATSDRTSGKSDTQYF; CDR3nt: TGTGCCACCAGTGACCGGACTAGCGGGAAGTCGGATACGCAGTATTTT
v_gene: TRBV7-2; j_gene: TRBJ2-5; d_gene: .; abundance: many; CDR3aa: CASSIFRGAQETQYF; CDR3nt: TGTGCCAGCAGCATTTTTCGCGGAGCCCAAGAGACCCAGTACTTC
v_gene: TRBV29-1; j_gene: TRBJ2-5; d_gene: .; abundance: few; CDR3aa: CSVAVQETQYF; CDR3nt: TGCAGCGTTGCAGTCCAAGAGACCCAGTACTTC
v_gene: TRBV28; j_gene: TRBJ2-2; d_gene: .; abundance: few; CDR3aa: CASSARTALTGELFF; CDR3nt: TGTGCCAGCAGTGCCCGGACTGCCCTAACCGGGGAGCTGTTTTTT
v_gene: TRBV7-9; j_gene: TRBJ1-3; d_gene: .; abundance: .; CDR3aa: CASSLYPASSGNTIYF; CDR3nt: TGTGCCAGCAGCTTATACCCGGCCTCCTCTGGAAACACCATATATTTT
v_gene: TRBV6-6; j_gene: TRBJ2-1; d_gene: TRBD2; abundance: .; CDR3aa: CASSSGTSGDNEQFF; CDR3nt: TGTGCCAGCAGTTCTGGGACTAGCGGGGACAATGAGCAGTTCTTC
v_gene: TRBV11-1; j_gene: TRBJ2-7; d_gene: TRBD2; abundance: .; CDR3aa: CASSLAPAPGAGGLEQYF; CDR3nt: TGTGCCAGCAGCTTAGCGCCGGCCCCCGGAGCGGGAGGGCTCGAGCAGTACTTC
v_gene: TRBV6-1; j_gene: TRBJ1-5; d_gene: TRBD1; abundance: .; CDR3aa: CASRTGVGQPQHF; CDR3nt: TGTGCCAGCAGAACAGGGGTGGGTCAGCCCCAGCATTTT
v_gene: TRBV27; j_gene: TRBJ2-2; d_gene: TRBD1; abundance: many; CDR3aa: CASSSTTGADTGELFF; CDR3nt: TGTGCCAGCAGTTCGACGACAGGGGCGGACACCGGGGAGCTGTTTTTT
v_gene: TRBV6-2/TRBV6-3; j_gene: TRBJ2-2; d_gene: TRBD2; abundance: .; CDR3aa: CASSLPLGSGRNTGELFF; CDR3nt: TGTGCCAGCAGTCTTCCCCTGGGTAGCGGGAGGAACACCGGGGAGCTGTTTTTT
v_gene: TRBV11-2; j_gene: TRBJ2-1; d_gene: TRBD2; abundance: .; CDR3aa: CASSLAGGSNNEQFF; CDR3nt: TGTGCCAGCAGCTTAGCGGGAGGTTCGAACAATGAGCAGTTCTTC
v_gene: TRBV7-9; j_gene: TRBJ2-7; d_gene: .; abundance: many; CDR3aa: CASSLVGRGSYEQYF; CDR3nt: TGTGCCAGCAGCTTAGTCGGAAGGGGGAGTTACGAGCAGTACTTC
v_gene: TRBV20-1; j_gene: TRBJ1-1; d_gene: .; abundance: .; CDR3aa: CSARLGGGSAEAFF; CDR3nt: TGCAGTGCTAGATTGGGGGGAGGGAGCGCTGAAGCTTTCTTT
v_gene: TRBV11-1; j_gene: TRBJ2-2; d_gene: .; abundance: once; CDR3aa: CASSPVRGGGELFF; CDR3nt: TGTGCCAGCAGCCCAGTGCGGGGAGGCGGGGAGCTGTTTTTT
v_gene: TRBV12-3/TRBV12-4; j_gene: TRBJ1-1; d_gene: .; abundance: few; CDR3aa: CASRTAYTEAFF; CDR3nt: TGTGCCAGCAGGACAGCTTACACTGAAGCTTTCTTT
v_gene: TRBV7-2; j_gene: TRBJ2-5; d_gene: .; abundance: few; CDR3aa: CASSSKYGGETQYF; CDR3nt: TGTGCCAGCAGCTCTAAATATGGTGGAGAGACCCAGTACTTC
v_gene: TRBV6-2/TRBV6-3; j_gene: TRBJ1-1; d_gene: TRBD1; abundance: few; CDR3aa: CASSYSRGRGGFTEAFF; CDR3nt: TGTGCCAGCAGTTACTCGAGGGGGCGAGGGGGTTTCACTGAAGCTTTCTTT
v_gene: TRBV20-1; j_gene: TRBJ2-3; d_gene: TRBD2; abundance: .; CDR3aa: CSATSGRVTDTQYF; CDR3nt: TGCAGTGCGACTAGCGGGAGGGTCACAGATACGCAGTATTTT
v_gene: TRBV25-1; j_gene: TRBJ2-7; d_gene: TRBD1; abundance: .; CDR3aa: CASRQGAREQYF; CDR3nt: TGTGCCAGCAGGCAGGGGGCACGGGAGCAGTACTTC